These T cell receptor beta chains were read from a single sample in a study of monozygotic twins with cystic fibrosis. Profiled with immunoSEQ multiplex PCR; TCRdb holds only in-frame clones, not every one. Of roughly 4,800 clones in the sample, approximately 96% were seen once. Sample: blood. The receptor set was obtained from a boy aged 2 to 10 with cystic fibrosis. CDR3s include the opening cysteine and the closing phenylalanine or tryptophan. D genes are given only for firm matches. Some rows mark clone size as missing; the rest say once, few, many or name a class of expanded clone.

abundance: .; j_gene: TRBJ2-5; d_gene: TRBD1; v_gene: TRBV2; CDR3nt: TGTGCCAGCAGTGACCCGGGACAGATCGTCCAAGAGACCCAGTACTTC; CDR3aa: CASSDPGQIVQETQYF
abundance: .; j_gene: TRBJ2-1; d_gene: .; v_gene: TRBV7-2; CDR3nt: TGTGCCAGCAGTCTAGGGTACTCCCCAGTGCATGAGCAGTTCTTC; CDR3aa: CASSLGYSPVHEQFF
abundance: .; j_gene: TRBJ1-1; d_gene: .; v_gene: TRBV21-1; CDR3nt: TGTGCCAGCAGCAAAGGGGAAGTAAACAGGCTTGTCCTGGAAGCTTTCTTT; CDR3aa: CASSKGEVNRLVLEAFF
abundance: .; j_gene: TRBJ1-1; d_gene: .; v_gene: TRBV5-1; CDR3nt: TGCGCCAGCAGCCCTCCGCGGACGGGGGGCAACACTGAAGCTTTCTTT; CDR3aa: CASSPPRTGGNTEAFF
abundance: .; j_gene: TRBJ2-1; d_gene: TRBD2; v_gene: TRBV13; CDR3nt: TGTGCCAGCAGCCTAGAGGTTCTAGCGGGGCCTTCCTACAATGAGCAGTTCTTC; CDR3aa: CASSLEVLAGPSYNEQFF
abundance: .; j_gene: TRBJ2-5; d_gene: TRBD2; v_gene: TRBV5-8; CDR3nt: TGTGCCAGCAGCCCGGGACTAGCGGGGGGCCGGTACCAAGAGACCCAGTACTTC; CDR3aa: CASSPGLAGGRYQETQYF
abundance: once; j_gene: TRBJ2-6; d_gene: TRBD1; v_gene: TRBV7-9; CDR3nt: TGTGCCAGCAGACGACAGGGGGACTTCTCTGGGGCCAACGTCCTGACTTTC; CDR3aa: CASRRQGDFSGANVLTF
abundance: .; j_gene: TRBJ1-2; d_gene: .; v_gene: TRBV6-6; CDR3nt: TGTGCCAGCAGTTATTCTTTGGCGAACGGCTACACCTTC; CDR3aa: CASSYSLANGYTF
abundance: once; j_gene: TRBJ2-3; d_gene: .; v_gene: TRBV18; CDR3nt: TGTGCCAGCTCACCAAGTCGCACAGATACGCAGTATTTT; CDR3aa: CASSPSRTDTQYF
abundance: .; j_gene: TRBJ2-6; d_gene: TRBD2; v_gene: TRBV5-4; CDR3nt: TGTGCCAGCAGCTTTGAGCGGGGGGGCGGCGGGGCCAACGTCCTGACTTTC; CDR3aa: CASSFERGGGGANVLTF
abundance: .; j_gene: TRBJ1-1; d_gene: TRBD1; v_gene: TRBV5-1; CDR3nt: TGCGCCAGCAGCCCAGGACCGGGACAGCAAACCTTGACAGCTTTCTTT; CDR3aa: CASSPGPGQQTLTAFF
abundance: .; j_gene: TRBJ2-2; d_gene: TRBD1; v_gene: TRBV2; CDR3nt: TGTGCCAGCAACCCAGGACAGGGAATGAGGCTGTTTTTT; CDR3aa: CASNPGQGMRLFF
abundance: .; j_gene: TRBJ2-3; d_gene: .; v_gene: TRBV20-1; CDR3nt: TGCAGTGCCGGAGACACAGATACGCAGTATTTT; CDR3aa: CSAGDTDTQYF
abundance: .; j_gene: TRBJ1-2; d_gene: TRBD1; v_gene: TRBV15; CDR3nt: TGTGCCACCAGCAGGCGACAGGGGGCCAATGGCTACACCTTC; CDR3aa: CATSRRQGANGYTF
abundance: .; j_gene: TRBJ1-1; d_gene: .; v_gene: TRBV30; CDR3nt: TGTGCCTGGACACGACCGGGTTTGGGGCCCACAAAAGTGGCCACTGAAGCTTTCTTT; CDR3aa: CAWTRPGLGPTKVATEAFF
abundance: .; j_gene: TRBJ1-5; d_gene: TRBD1; v_gene: TRBV10-3; CDR3nt: TGTGCCAGCGACAGGGGCGGCAATCAGCCCCAGCATTTT; CDR3aa: CASDRGGNQPQHF
abundance: .; j_gene: TRBJ2-3; d_gene: TRBD2; v_gene: TRBV9; CDR3nt: TGTGCCAGCAGCACCCGAGCGGGGCCTGACGCAGATACGCAGTATTTT; CDR3aa: CASSTRAGPDADTQYF